This T cell receptor beta chain was captured in a study of T cell responses to AZD1222 COVID-19 vaccine. Overall study context: Pooled together were second doses at about 4 or about 12 weeks.

The protocol was immunoSEQ multiplex PCR, while the TCRdb copy is restricted to in-frame clones and leaves out a portion. The sample lists about 130,000 clones; roughly 92% were seen once. Germline assignment: CDR1 MGHRA and CDR2 YSYEKL. The CDR3 length is 15 residues. V lost 2 bases and J lost 7, with 15 bases in between. This sequence was found in an adult in good health. The input for sequencing was peripheral blood, taken on day 0 of AZD1222 vaccination. This chain uses TRBV4-1 with TRBJ2-1, with a tentative D call TRBD2 (6 bases). CDR3 nucleotides: TGCGCCAGCAGCCAATACATAGCGGACGGGAATGAGCAGTTCTTC. It specifies CASSQYIADGNEQFF.